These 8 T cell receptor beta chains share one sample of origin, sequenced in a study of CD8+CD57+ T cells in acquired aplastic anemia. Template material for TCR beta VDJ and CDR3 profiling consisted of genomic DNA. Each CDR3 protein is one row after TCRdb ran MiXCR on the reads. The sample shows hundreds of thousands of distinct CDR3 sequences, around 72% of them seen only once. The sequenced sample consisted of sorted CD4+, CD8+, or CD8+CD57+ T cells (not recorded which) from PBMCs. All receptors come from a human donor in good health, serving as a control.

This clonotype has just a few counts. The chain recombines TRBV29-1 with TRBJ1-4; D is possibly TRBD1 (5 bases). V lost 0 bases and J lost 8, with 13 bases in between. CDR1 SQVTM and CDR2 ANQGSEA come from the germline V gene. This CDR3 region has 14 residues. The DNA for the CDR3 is TGCAGCGTTGAAGAAGAAGGGGCGGGGGAAAAACTGTTTTTT. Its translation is CSVEEEGAGEKLFF.

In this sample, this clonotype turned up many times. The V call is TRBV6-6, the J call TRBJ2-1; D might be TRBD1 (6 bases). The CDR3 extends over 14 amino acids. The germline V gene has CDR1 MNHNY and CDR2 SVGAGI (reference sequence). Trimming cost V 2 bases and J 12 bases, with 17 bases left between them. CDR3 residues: CASSYSQQGQGQFF. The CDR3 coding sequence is TGTGCCAGCAGTTACAGCCAACAGGGTCAAGGGCAGTTCTTC.

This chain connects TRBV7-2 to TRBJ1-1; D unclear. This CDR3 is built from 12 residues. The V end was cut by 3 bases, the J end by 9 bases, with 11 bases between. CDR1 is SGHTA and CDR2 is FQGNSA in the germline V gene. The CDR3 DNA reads TGTGCCAGCAGCTTGAAGAACGCTAAAGCTTTCTTT. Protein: CASSLKNAKAFF.

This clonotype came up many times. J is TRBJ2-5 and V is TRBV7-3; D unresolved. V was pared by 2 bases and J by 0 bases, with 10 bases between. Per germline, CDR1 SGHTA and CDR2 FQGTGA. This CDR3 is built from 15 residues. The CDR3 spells CASSLGYGNQETQYF. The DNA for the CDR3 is TGTGCCAGCAGCTTAGGATACGGAAACCAAGAGACCCAGTACTTC.

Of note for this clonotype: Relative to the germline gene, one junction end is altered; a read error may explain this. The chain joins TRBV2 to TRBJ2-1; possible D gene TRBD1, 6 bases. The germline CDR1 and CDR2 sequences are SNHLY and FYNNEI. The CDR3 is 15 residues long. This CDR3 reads CASSRTETLHAAQHF. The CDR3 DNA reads TGTGCCAGCAGTCGGACAGAAACACTCCACGCTGCGCAGCACTTC. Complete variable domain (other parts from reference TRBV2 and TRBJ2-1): EPEVTQTPSHQVTQMGQEVILRCVPISNHLYFYWYRQILGQKVEFLVSFYNNEISEKSEIFDDQFSVERPDGSNFTLKIRSTKLEDSAMYFCASSRTETLHAAQHFGPGTRLTVL.

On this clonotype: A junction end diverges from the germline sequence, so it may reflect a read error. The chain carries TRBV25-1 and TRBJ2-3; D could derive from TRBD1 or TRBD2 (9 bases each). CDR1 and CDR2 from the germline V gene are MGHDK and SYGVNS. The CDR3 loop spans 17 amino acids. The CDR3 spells CANSALAGQGSTDTQYF. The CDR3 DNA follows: TGTGCCAACAGTGCCCTAGCGGGACAGGGAAGCACAGATACGCAGTATTTT.

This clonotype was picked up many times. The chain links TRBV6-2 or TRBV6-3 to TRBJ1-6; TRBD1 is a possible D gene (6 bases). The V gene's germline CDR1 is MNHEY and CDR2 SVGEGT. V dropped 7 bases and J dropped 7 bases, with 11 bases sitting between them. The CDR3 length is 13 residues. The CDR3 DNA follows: TGTGCCAGCAACGCCAGGGGAAATTCACCCCTCCACTTT. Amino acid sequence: CASNARGNSPLHF.

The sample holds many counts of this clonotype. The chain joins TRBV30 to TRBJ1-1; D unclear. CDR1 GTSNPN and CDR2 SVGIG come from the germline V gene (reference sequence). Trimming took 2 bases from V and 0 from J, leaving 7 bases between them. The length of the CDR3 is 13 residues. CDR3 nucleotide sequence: TGTGCCTGGAGTCCTCTGCTGAACACTGAAGCTTTCTTT. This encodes CAWSPLLNTEAFF.